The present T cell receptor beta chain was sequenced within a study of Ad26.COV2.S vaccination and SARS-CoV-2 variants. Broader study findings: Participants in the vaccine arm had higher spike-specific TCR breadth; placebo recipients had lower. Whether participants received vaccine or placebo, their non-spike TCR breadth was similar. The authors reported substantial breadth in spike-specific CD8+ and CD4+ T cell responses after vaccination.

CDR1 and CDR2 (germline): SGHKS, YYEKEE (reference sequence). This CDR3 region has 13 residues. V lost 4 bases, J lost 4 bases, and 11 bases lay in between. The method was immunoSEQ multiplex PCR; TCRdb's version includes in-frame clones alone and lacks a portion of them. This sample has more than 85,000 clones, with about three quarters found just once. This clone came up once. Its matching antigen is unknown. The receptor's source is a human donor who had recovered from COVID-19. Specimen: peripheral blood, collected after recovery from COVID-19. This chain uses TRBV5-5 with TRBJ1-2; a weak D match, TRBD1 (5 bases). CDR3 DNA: TGTGCCAGCAGCCAGGGCCATACCTATGGCTACACCTTC. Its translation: CASSQGHTYGYTF.